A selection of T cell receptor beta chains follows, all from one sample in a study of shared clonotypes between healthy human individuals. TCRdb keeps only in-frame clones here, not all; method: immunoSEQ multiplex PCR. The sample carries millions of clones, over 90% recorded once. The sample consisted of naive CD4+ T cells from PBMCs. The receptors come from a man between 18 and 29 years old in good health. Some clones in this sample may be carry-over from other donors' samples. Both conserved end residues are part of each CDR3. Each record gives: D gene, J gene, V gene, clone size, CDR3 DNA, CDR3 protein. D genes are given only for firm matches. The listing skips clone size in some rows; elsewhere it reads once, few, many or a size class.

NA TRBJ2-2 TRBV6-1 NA TGTGCCAGCGGGTGGGGCACCGGGGAGCTGTTTTTT CASGWGTGELFF
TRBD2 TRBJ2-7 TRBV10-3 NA TGTGCCATCAGTGAGAGTCTAGCGGGAGCCTACGAGCAGTACTTC CAISESLAGAYEQYF
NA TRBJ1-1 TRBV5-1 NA TGCGCCAGCAGCTTGGTATCCGGGGCCGTGAACACTGAAGCTTTCTTT CASSLVSGAVNTEAFF
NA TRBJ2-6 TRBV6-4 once TGTGCCAGCAGTTTCGACTCAGGGTTATCTGGGGCCAACGTCCTGACTTTC CASSFDSGLSGANVLTF
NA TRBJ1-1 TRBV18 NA TGTGCCAGCTCACGACTCCCGGGACACCCCGGGGGTGAAGCTTTCTTT CASSRLPGHPGGEAFF
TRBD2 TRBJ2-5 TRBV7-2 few TGTGCCAGCAGCCGCTCCGGGACTAGAATTGGAGAGACCCAGTACTTC CASSRSGTRIGETQYF
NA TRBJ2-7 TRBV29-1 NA TGCAGCGTTCACACCATATCCTACGAGCAGTACTTC CSVHTISYEQYF
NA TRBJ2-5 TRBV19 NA TGTGCCAGTAGTCTTAGGGCAGGCGGGATGGAGACCCAGTACTTC CASSLRAGGMETQYF
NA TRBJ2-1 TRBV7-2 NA TGTGCCAGCAGCCTCTTAGCTGACTCCTACAATGAGCAGTTCTTC CASSLLADSYNEQFF
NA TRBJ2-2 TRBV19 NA TGTGCCAGTAGTAGACGTAACACCGGGGAGCTGTTTTTT CASSRRNTGELFF
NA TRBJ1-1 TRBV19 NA TGTGCCAGTAGTATAGTATTAGGGCTGAACACTGAAGCTTTCTTT CASSIVLGLNTEAFF
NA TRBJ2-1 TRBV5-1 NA TGCGCCAGCAGCTCATTATCAAATGAGCAGTTCTTC CASSSLSNEQFF
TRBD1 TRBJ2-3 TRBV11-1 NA TGTGCCAGCAGCTTGGGGACAGGAGGTACGCAGTATTTT CASSLGTGGTQYF
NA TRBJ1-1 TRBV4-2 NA TGTGCCAGCAGCCACCCCGGGTCTCCGGGGGGGAACACTGAAGCTTTCTTT CASSHPGSPGGNTEAFF
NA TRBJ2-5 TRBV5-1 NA TGCGCCAGCAGCTTGGTCCCGGGGCAAGAGACCCAGTACTTC CASSLVPGQETQYF
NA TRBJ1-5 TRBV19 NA TGTGCCAGTAGTACAAACCAGGGTCGGGGCCTCTATCAGCCCCAGCATTTT CASSTNQGRGLYQPQHF
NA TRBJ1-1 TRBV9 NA TGTGCCAGCAGCGTAGGGCCAGACACTGAAGCTTTCTTT CASSVGPDTEAFF
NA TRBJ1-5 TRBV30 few TGTGCCTGGAGTCGGCAGCTCCTCAATCAGCCCCAGCATTTT CAWSRQLLNQPQHF
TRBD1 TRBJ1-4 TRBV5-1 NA TGCGCCAGCAGCGAGGAGACAGGGGGGAATGAAAAACTGTTTTTT CASSEETGGNEKLFF
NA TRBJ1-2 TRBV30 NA TGTGCCTGGAGAAACCCCCAGGGTCGGTATGGCTACACCTTC CAWRNPQGRYGYTF
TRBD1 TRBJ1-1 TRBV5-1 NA TGCGCCAGCAGCTTGGGTGGGACAGCCCCTGAAGCTTTCTTT CASSLGGTAPEAFF
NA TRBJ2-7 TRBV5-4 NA TGTGCCAGCAGCTCCGATCACTACGAGCAGTACTTC CASSSDHYEQYF
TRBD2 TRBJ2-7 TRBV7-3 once TGTGCCAGCAGCGGGGAGGGTAAGGCCGAGCAGTACTTC CASSGEGKAEQYF
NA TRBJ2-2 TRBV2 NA TGTGCCACCCAAGCGAACACCGGGGAGCTGTTTTTT CATQANTGELFF
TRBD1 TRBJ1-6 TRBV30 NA TGTGCCTGGAGTCCCGAATGGGACAGGGTGTATTCACCCCTCCACTTT CAWSPEWDRVYSPLHF
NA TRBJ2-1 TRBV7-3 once TGTGCCAGCAGCTTATTTGGGGGAAATGAGCAGTTCTTC CASSLFGGNEQFF
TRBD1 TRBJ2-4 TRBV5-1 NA TGCGCCAGCAGCTTGGGGGACAGGGTGCACATTCAGTACTTC CASSLGDRVHIQYF
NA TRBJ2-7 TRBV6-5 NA TGTGCCAGCAGTTACTCTCCAGCTAGCTCCTACGAGCAGTACTTC CASSYSPASSYEQYF
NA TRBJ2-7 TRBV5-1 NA TGCGCCAGCAGCTTCGGGACATCAACCCCCCACGAGCAGTACTTC CASSFGTSTPHEQYF
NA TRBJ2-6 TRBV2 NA TGTGCCAGCAATGAAGGGGATACTGGGGCCAACGTCCTGACTTTC CASNEGDTGANVLTF
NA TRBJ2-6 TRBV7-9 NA TGTGCCAGCACCAGAGCCCCTGGGGCCAACGTCCTGACTTTC CASTRAPGANVLTF
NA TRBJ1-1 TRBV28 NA TGTGCCAGCAGTTTATCAGGGTACACTGAAGCTTTCTTT CASSLSGYTEAFF
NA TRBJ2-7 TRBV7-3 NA TGTGCCAGCAGCTTAATGGGACCCCAGGACGAGCAGTACTTC CASSLMGPQDEQYF
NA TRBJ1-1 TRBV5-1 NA TGCGCCAGCAGCTTTCAGACTGAGAACACTGAAGCTTTCTTT CASSFQTENTEAFF
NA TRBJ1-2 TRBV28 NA TGTGCCAGCAGTTTCTCCGGCGGTAGAGGCTACACCTTC CASSFSGGRGYTF
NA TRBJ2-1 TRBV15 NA TGTGCCACCAGCAGAGATGGTAGGGCAGGCTCAGGATACAATGAGCAGTTCTTC CATSRDGRAGSGYNEQFF
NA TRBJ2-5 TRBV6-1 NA TGTGCCAGCAGTGATCGAGGCGGTATTGAGACCCAGTACTTC CASSDRGGIETQYF
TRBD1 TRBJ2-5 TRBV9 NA TGTGCCAGCAGCGCAGCGACAGGGATCGTGGAGACCCAGTACTTC CASSAATGIVETQYF